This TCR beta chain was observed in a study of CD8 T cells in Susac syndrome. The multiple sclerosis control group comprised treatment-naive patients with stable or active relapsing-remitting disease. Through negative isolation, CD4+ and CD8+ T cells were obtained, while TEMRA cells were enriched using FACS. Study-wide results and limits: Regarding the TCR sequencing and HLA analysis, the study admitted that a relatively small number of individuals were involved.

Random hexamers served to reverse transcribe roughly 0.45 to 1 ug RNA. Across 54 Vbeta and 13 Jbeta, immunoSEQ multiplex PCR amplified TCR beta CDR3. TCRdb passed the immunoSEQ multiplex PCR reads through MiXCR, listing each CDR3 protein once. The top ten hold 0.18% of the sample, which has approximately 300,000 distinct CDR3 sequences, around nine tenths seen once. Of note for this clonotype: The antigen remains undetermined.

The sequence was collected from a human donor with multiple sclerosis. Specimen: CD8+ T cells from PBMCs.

The CDR3 loop reads CASSPETSGSSYNEQFF. The CDR3 DNA reads as TGTGCCAGCAGCCCCGAGACTAGCGGAAGCTCCTACAATGAGCAGTTCTTC. The chain links TRBV7-9 to TRBJ2-1, with TRBD2 matching 9 bases. This CDR3 region has 17 residues. Germline CDR1 is SEHNR and CDR2 is FQNEAQ (reference sequence). After removal of 5 bases from V and 0 bases from J, the junction contained 8 bases not matched to a gene. Supplemented by reference TRBV7-9 and TRBJ2-1, the full variable domain reads DTGVSQNPRHKITKRGQNVTFRCDPISEHNRLYWYRQTLGQGPEFLTYFQNEAQLEKSRLLSDRFSAERPKGSFSTLEIQRTEQGDSAMYLCASSPETSGSSYNEQFFGPGTRLTVL.